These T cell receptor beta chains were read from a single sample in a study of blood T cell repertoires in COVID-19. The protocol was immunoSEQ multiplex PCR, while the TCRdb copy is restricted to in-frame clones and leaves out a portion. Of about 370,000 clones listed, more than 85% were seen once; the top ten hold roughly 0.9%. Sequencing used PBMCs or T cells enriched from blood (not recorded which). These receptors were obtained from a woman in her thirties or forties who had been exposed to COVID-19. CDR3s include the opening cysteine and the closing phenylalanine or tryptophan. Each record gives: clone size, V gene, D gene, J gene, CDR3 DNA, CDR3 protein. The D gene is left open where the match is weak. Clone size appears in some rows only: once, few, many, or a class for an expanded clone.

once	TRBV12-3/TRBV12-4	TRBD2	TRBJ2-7	TGTGCCAGCAGTTTAAGCGGGACCTACGAGCAGTACTTC	CASSLSGTYEQYF
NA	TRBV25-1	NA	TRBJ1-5	TGTGCCAGCAGTACTACTAGGGGGGGCAGCAATCAGCCCCAGCATTTT	CASSTTRGGSNQPQHF
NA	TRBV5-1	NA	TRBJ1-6	TGCGCCAGCAGCTTGGCCGGTTTTTCACCCCTCCACTTT	CASSLAGFSPLHF
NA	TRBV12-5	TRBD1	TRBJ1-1	TGTGCTAGTGGTTCGGGACAGGCGGGTAACACTGAAGCTTTCTTT	CASGSGQAGNTEAFF
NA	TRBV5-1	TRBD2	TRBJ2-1	TGCGCCAGCAGCCCGGACGGGGGGACTAGCGGGAGGGTAGGTGAGCAGTTCTTC	CASSPDGGTSGRVGEQFF
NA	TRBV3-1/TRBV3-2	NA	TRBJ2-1	TGTGCCAGCAGCCAAGATAAAACCGGTGCCTACAATGAGCAGTTCTTC	CASSQDKTGAYNEQFF
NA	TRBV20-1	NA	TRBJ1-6	TGCAGTGCTACGGATTCACCCCTCCACTTT	CSATDSPLHF
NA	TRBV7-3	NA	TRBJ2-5	TGTGCCAGCAGCTCCGGGTCCCAAGAGACCCAGTACTTC	CASSSGSQETQYF
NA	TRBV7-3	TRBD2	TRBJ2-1	TGTGCCAGCAGCTTATCTAGCGGGGTTTACAATGAGCAGTTCTTC	CASSLSSGVYNEQFF
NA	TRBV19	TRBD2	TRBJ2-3	TGTGCCAGTAGTCCCACGGGGGGGCGCACAGATACGCAGTATTTT	CASSPTGGRTDTQYF
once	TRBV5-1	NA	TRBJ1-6	TGCGCCAGCAGCCCCGGGAGGGGCGACTCCTATAATTCACCCCTCCACTTT	CASSPGRGDSYNSPLHF
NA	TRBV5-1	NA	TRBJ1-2	TGCGCCAGCAGCTTGGAAGGACATAACTATGGCTACACCTTC	CASSLEGHNYGYTF
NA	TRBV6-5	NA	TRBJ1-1	TGTGCCAGCAGTTTTACCTCCTCGGGCACTGAAGCTTTCTTT	CASSFTSSGTEAFF
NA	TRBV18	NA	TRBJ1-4	TGTGCCAGCTCACAGTCAGTCGGAGCGGAAAAACTGTTTTTT	CASSQSVGAEKLFF
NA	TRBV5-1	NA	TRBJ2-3	TGCGCCAGCAGCTCGGGGGGCTCGAGCACAGATACGCAGTATTTT	CASSSGGSSTDTQYF
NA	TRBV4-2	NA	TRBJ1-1	TGTGCCAGCAGCCAACCAGACAGACTGACAACTGAAGCTTTCTTT	CASSQPDRLTTEAFF
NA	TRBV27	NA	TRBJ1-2	TGTGCCAGCAGTCCCCCCGACAGTGTAGAGGATGGCTACACCTTC	CASSPPDSVEDGYTF
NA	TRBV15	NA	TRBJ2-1	TGTGCCACCAGCCGCGATGCACCCTCCTACAATGAGCAGTTCTTC	CATSRDAPSYNEQFF
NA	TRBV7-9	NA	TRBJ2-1	TGTGCCAGCAGCTTAGTATCCAATGAGCAGTTCTTC	CASSLVSNEQFF
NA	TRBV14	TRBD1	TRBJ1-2	TGTGCCAGCAGTCCTATCCCAGGGGGCGAATTTGGTCATGGCTACACCTTC	CASSPIPGGEFGHGYTF